One sample yielded the 13 T cell receptor beta chains listed below, sequenced in a study of T cells in Graves' hyperthyroidism and ophthalmopathy. RNA transcripts gave rise to amplified TCR beta CDR3 regions. A first-round RT-PCR of the TCR CDR3 used the HTBI primer set. TCRdb reanalysed the multiplex PCR reads using MiXCR and keeps one entry per CDR3 protein. The repertoire holds approximately 600,000 distinct CDR3 sequences, with around 20% as singletons. Sequencing was done on a sample of blood. Receptor source: a man aged 25 to 40 with Graves' ophthalmopathy.

This clonotype was counted only a few times. This chain joins TRBV7-9 and TRBJ2-7, with D perhaps matching TRBD1 (7 bases). The CDR3 is 14 residues long. The V and J ends lost 4 bases and 3 bases respectively, with 13 bases between them. Germline CDR1 is SEHNR and CDR2 is FQNEAQ (reference sequence). The DNA for the CDR3 is TGTGCCAGCAGCTCCGGCAGGGGGGTCTACGAGCAGTACTTC. Translating it yields CASSSGRGVYEQYF.

This clonotype showed up many times. The J gene is TRBJ2-7, the V gene TRBV6-1, with 7 bases identical to TRBD2. The CDR3 runs 13 residues. Germline V gives CDR1 MNHNS, CDR2 SASEGT. Trimming cost V 6 bases and J 6 bases; bases outside gene matches: 8. In nucleotides, the CDR3 is TGTGCCAGCAGCCTTCGGACTAGATCCGAGCAGTACTTC. Its translation: CASSLRTRSEQYF.

In its sample, this clonotype was seen a few times. The genes are TRBV2 and TRBJ1-5; D remains ambiguous. Germline V gives CDR1 SNHLY, CDR2 FYNNEI. The germline V and J ends were trimmed by 6 bases and 3 bases, with 9 bases remaining between them. The CDR3 totals 13 residues. The CDR3 loop is CASRQGLNQPQHF. CDR3 nucleotide sequence: TGTGCCAGCAGACAAGGGCTCAATCAGCCCCAGCATTTT.

This clonotype was recorded a few times. The V gene is TRBV3-1, the J gene TRBJ2-1, with 14 bases aligning to TRBD2. CDR3 length: 18 residues. CDR1 is LGHDT and CDR2 is YNNKEL in the germline V gene (reference sequence). V was clipped by 1 base and J by 2 bases; unmatched bases: 4. The chain's CDR3 is CASSQGRTSGRPYNEQFF. As DNA, the CDR3 is TGTGCCAGCAGCCAAGGAAGGACTAGCGGGAGGCCCTACAATGAGCAGTTCTTC.

This clonotype was counted ten times or more. The rearrangement joins TRBV7-2 to TRBJ2-5; 13 bases are shared with TRBD2. V trimming: 5 bases; J trimming: 4 bases; junction bases outside the gene matches: 4. Germline assignment: CDR1 SGHTA and CDR2 FQGNSA. CDR3 length: 15 residues. Written as DNA, the CDR3 is TGTGCCAGCAGCGCGGGACTAGCGGGATCAGAGACCCAGTACTTC. Its protein product is CASSAGLAGSETQYF.

The V call is TRBV5-1, the J call TRBJ2-5; 9 bases are a match to TRBD1. The CDR3 extends over 15 amino acids. The germline gives CDR1 SGHRS, CDR2 YFSETQ. J was trimmed by 2 bases and V by 5 bases; bases with no gene match: 7. The DNA for the CDR3 is TGCGCCAGCAGTCACTGGGACAGGGATCAAGAGACCCAGTACTTC. Translating gives CASSHWDRDQETQYF.

V and J are TRBV7-2 and TRBJ1-4; TRBD1 is a possible D gene (5 bases). CDR3 length: 15 amino acids. From germline, CDR1 is SGHTA and CDR2 FQGNSA. Trimming took off 4 bases at V and 3 bases at J, with 12 bases between the two ends. The CDR3 region is CASSSNGAANEKLFF. The CDR3 DNA is TGTGCCAGCAGCTCCAACGGGGCGGCTAATGAAAAACTGTTTTTT.

The sample holds a few counts of this clonotype. In DNA, the CDR3 is TGCGCCAGCAGTGAGTCGGGAAGCGGGAGGGCCTCGGAGACCCAGTACTTC. It is translated as CASSESGSGRASETQYF. This rearrangement joins TRBV10-2 to TRBJ2-5; 10 bases map to TRBD2. V shed 0 bases, J shed 5 bases, and the junction held 9 bases outside the gene matches. Germline V gene sequence: CDR1 WSHSY, CDR2 SAAADI. The CDR3 extends over 17 amino acids.

V is TRBV7-2 and J is TRBJ2-7, with D perhaps assigned TRBD1 or TRBD2 (6 bases each). Trimming left V 5 bases short and J 6 bases short, with 14 bases between. Germline CDR1 is SGHTA and CDR2 is FQGNSA. This CDR3 has 13 residues. Here the CDR3 reads CASSRYGGREQYF. The CDR3 region has the DNA TGTGCCAGCAGCCGTTACGGGGGCCGCGAGCAGTACTTC.

This clonotype was seen only a few times. The chain couples TRBV20-1 to TRBJ2-1; D gene ambiguous. The CDR3 loop spans 14 amino acids. V was clipped by 6 bases and J by 4 bases, with 16 bases between them. Per germline, CDR1 DFQATT and CDR2 SNEGSKA (reference sequence). This CDR3 is CSANVVVAYNEQFF. The CDR3 DNA sequence: TGCAGTGCCAACGTAGTAGTGGCGTACAATGAGCAGTTCTTC.

This clonotype showed up many times. V usage is TRBV7-2 and J usage is TRBJ2-3; D possibly corresponds to TRBD1 (6 bases). The V gene lost 6 bases and the J gene lost 1 base, with 17 bases spanning the gap. There are 16 residues in the CDR3. CDR1 and CDR2 from the germline V gene are SGHTA and FQGNSA. The CDR3 DNA sequence: TGTGCCAGCAGATCCCGACAGGCTGGAGGCACAGATACGCAGTATTTT. This sequence encodes CASRSRQAGGTDTQYF.

There are many counts of this clonotype. The rearrangement joins TRBV6-2 or TRBV6-3 to TRBJ1-1; no reliable D call. Germline CDR1 reads MNHEY; CDR2 reads SVGEGT. This CDR3 comprises 12 residues. Trimming removed 7 bases at V and 6 bases at J, with 12 bases between. The CDR3 sequence is CASTLMDPEAFF. Here the CDR3 DNA reads TGTGCCAGCACCCTTATGGATCCTGAAGCTTTCTTT.

This chain connects TRBV10-1 to TRBJ2-7; 8 bases are shared with TRBD2. The CDR3 runs to 12 residues. The V and J ends lost 11 bases and 6 bases, in that order; junction bases with no gene match: 9. Looked up from germline, CDR1 is WNHNN and CDR2 is SYGVQD (reference sequence). The CDR3 loop reads CAPRGLAGEQYF. The CDR3, as DNA: TGCGCCCCGCGAGGGCTAGCGGGCGAGCAGTACTTC.